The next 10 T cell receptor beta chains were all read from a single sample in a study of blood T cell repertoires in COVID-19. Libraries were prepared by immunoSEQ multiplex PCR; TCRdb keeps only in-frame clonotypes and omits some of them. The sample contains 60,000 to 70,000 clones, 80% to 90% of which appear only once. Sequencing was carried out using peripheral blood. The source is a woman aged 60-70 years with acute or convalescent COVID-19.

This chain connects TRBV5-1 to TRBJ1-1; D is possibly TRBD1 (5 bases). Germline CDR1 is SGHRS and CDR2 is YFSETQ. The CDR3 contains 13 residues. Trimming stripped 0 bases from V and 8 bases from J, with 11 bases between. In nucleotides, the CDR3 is TGCGCCAGCAGCTTGGCCTACAGGTACGAAGCTTTCTTT. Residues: CASSLAYRYEAFF.

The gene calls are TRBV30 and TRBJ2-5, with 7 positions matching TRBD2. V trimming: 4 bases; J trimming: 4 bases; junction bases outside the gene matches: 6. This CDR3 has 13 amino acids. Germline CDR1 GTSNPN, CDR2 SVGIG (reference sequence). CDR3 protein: CAWKVPGGETQYF. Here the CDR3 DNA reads TGTGCCTGGAAGGTTCCGGGAGGAGAGACCCAGTACTTC.

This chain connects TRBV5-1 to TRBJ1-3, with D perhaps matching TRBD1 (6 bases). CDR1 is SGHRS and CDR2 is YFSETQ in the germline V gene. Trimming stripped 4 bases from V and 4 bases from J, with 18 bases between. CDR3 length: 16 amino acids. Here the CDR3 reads CASSVQGGGVGNTIYF. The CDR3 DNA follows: TGCGCCAGCAGCGTCCAAGGGGGGGGAGTCGGAAACACCATATATTTT.

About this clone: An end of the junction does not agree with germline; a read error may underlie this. CDR3 bases: TGTGCTAGCAGCTTAGCGGAGGATCAGCCCCAGCATTTT. It yields the protein CASSLAEDQPQHF. The chain combines TRBV7-7 with TRBJ1-5; D gene uncertain. From germline, CDR1 is SSHAT and CDR2 FNYEAQ (reference sequence). This CDR3 region has 13 residues.

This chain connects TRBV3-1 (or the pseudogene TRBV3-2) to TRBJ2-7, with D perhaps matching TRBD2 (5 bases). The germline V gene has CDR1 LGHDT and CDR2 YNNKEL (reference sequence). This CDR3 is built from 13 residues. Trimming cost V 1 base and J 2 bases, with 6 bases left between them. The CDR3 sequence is CASSQGTPYEQYF. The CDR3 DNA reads TGTGCCAGCAGCCAAGGGACTCCCTACGAGCAGTACTTC.

For the CDR3, the DNA is TGTGCCAGCGGCGGGGACTACAATGAAAAACTGTTTTTT. It codes for CASGGDYNEKLFF. The chain recombines TRBV28 with TRBJ1-4; possible D gene TRBD1, 5 bases. The V end lost 8 bases, the J end lost 5 bases, and 12 bases lay between the germline ends. Germline V lookup: CDR1 MDHEN, CDR2 SYDVKM. This CDR3 is 13 amino acids long.

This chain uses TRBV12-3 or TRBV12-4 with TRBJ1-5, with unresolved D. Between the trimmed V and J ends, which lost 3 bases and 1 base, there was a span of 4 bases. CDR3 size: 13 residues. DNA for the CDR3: TGTGCCAGCAGTTTTTCAAGCAATCAGCCCCAGCATTTT. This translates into CASSFSSNQPQHF.

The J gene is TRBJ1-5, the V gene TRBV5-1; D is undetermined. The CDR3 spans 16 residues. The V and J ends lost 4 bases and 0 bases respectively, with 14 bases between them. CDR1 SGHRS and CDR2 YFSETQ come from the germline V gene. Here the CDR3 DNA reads TGCGCCAGCAGCCCTGAGGGTGGGTATAGCAATCAGCCCCAGCATTTT. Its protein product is CASSPEGGYSNQPQHF.

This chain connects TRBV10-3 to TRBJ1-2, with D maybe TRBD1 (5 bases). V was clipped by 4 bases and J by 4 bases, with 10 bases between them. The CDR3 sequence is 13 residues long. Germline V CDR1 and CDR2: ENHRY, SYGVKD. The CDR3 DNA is TGTGCCATCAGTGCTTCAGGGATCTATGGCTACACCTTC. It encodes CAISASGIYGYTF.

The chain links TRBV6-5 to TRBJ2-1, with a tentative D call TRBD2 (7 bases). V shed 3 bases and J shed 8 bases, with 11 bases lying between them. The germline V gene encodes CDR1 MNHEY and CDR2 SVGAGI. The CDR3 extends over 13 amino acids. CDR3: CASSYWGGDEQFF. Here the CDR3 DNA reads TGTGCCAGCAGTTATTGGGGGGGCGATGAGCAGTTCTTC.